The sequence of this T cell receptor (beta chain) was determined in a study of T cells in pancreatic ductal adenocarcinoma. No neoadjuvant therapy was given to the selected pancreatic ductal adenocarcinoma patients before their surgery. The ends lost 0 bases at V and 9 bases at J; junction bases unmatched: 10. This CDR3 region has 17 residues. From germline, CDR1 is SGHRS and CDR2 YFSETQ. As to this clone: Antigen unknown.

Assay used: immunoSEQ multiplex PCR; TCRdb lists only in-frame clones, some missing. The repertoire includes approximately 12,000 clones, approximately 90% of them detected once, and around 20% sits in the top ten. Study-level findings and limits: Unique clonotypes were roughly 8-fold more numerous in blood than in tumor. Enrichment of CD45RO+ effector over naive T cells in tumors may bias clonality. No significant tumor-blood clonality difference; means were about 0.11 and 0.072. This surgical cohort overrepresents the minority presenting with early-stage disease.

The chain has TRBV5-1 and TRBJ2-1, with 12 bases matching TRBD2. The receptor comes from a human donor with pancreatic ductal adenocarcinoma. Sequencing was done on a sample of PBMCs. This chain's CDR3 is CASSLELPLAGGGEQFF. The CDR3 DNA follows: TGCGCCAGCAGCTTGGAACTCCCTCTAGCGGGGGGGGGTGAGCAGTTCTTC.